This T cell receptor (beta chain) was captured by sequencing in a study of cytomegalovirus exposure and HLA in healthy donors. This PCR relied on a set of 60 Vbeta primers and 13 Jbeta primers. As handled by the study authors: The authors later counted 70 million to 80 million unique TCR beta chains, 9.5 million to 11 million of them shared. Profiled with immunoSEQ multiplex PCR; TCRdb holds only in-frame clones, not every one. V and J calls and clone size are copied from that table; D and trimming were computed from the DNA. Of about 190,000 clones listed, around 84% are singletons. To note about this clone: Its antigen is unknown.

Broader study findings: Within the data, a cluster of highly shared sequence variants was likely a sequencing artifact.

Germline lookup yields CDR1 SGHAT and CDR2 FQNNGV. Trimming cost V 2 bases and J 6 bases, with 10 bases left between them. The CDR3 contains 13 residues. The chain recombines TRBV11-2 with TRBJ1-1; D not resolved. The TCR comes from a woman aged 18-29 years in good health and CMV-seronegative. Material: PBMCs. The CDR3 DNA sequence: TGTGCCAGCAGCTTACCGGGTAGCGCTGAAGCTTTCTTT. This translates into CASSLPGSAEAFF.